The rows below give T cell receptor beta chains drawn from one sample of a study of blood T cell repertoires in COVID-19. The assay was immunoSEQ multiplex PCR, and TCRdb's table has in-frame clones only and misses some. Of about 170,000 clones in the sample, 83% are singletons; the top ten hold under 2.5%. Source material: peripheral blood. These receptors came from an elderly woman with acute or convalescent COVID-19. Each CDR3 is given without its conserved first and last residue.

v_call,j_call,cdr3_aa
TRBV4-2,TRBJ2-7,ASSQELAGYEQY
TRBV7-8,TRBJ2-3,ASSLQGQTDTQY
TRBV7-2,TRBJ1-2,ASRDPGQGSYGYT
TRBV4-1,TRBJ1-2,ASSQAITGANGYT
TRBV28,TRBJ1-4,ASSSRAGGDEKLF
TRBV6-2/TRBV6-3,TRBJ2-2,ASSRQRGTRFGTGELF
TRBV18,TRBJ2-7,ASSPSGSPYEQY
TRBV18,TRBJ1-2,ASSPNTGTGYGYT
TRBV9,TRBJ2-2,ASSWGQGNTGELF
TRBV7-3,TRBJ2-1,ASSLTSGGAPEQF
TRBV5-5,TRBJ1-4,ASSFQGAGEKLF
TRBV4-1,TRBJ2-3,ASSPIAGASPDTQY
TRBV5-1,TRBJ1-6,ASSPATQLNSPLH
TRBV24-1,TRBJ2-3,ATSDLAGESTDTQY
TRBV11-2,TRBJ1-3,ASRKTVAGNTIY